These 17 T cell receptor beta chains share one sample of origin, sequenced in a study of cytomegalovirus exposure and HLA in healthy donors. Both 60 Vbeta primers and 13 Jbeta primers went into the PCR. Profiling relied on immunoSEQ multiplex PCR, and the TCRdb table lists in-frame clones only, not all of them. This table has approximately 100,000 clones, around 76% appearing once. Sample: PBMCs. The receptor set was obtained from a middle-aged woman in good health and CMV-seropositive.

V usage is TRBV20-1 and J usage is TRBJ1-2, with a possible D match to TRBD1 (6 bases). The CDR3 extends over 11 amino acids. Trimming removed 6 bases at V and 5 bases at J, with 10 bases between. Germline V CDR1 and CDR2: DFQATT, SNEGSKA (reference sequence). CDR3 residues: CSAPQGYGYTF. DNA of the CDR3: TGCAGTGCCCCACAGGGATATGGCTACACCTTC.

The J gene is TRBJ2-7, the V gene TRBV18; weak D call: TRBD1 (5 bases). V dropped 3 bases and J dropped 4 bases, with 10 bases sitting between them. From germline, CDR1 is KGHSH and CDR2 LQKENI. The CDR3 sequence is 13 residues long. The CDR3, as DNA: TGTGCCAGCTCACCTCAGGGTGGGTACGAGCAGTACTTC. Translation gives CASSPQGGYEQYF. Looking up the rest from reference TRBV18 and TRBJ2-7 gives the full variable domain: NAGVMQNPRHLVRRRGQEARLRCSPMKGHSHVYWYRQLPEEGLKFMVYLQKENIIDESGMPKERFSAEFPKEGPSILRIQQVVRGDSAAYFCASSPQGGYEQYFGPGTRLTVT.

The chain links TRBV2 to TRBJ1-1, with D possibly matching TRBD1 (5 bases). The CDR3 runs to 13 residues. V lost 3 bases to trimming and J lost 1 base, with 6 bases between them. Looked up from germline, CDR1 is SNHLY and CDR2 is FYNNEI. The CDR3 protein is CASSEGGNTEAFF. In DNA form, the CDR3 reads TGTGCCAGCAGTGAGGGGGGGAACACTGAAGCTTTCTTT.

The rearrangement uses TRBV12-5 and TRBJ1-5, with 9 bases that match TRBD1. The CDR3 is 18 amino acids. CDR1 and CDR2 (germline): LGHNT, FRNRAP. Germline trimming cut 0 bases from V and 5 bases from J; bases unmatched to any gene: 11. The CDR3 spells CASGLVGGTGTGYQPQHF. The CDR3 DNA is TGTGCTAGTGGTTTGGTAGGTGGGACCGGGACAGGGTATCAGCCCCAGCATTTT.

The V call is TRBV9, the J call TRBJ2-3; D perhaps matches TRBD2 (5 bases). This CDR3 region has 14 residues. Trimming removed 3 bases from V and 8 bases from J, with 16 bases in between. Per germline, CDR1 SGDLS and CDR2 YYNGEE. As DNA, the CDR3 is TGTGCCAGCAGCGCCAACGTGGGTGCGGGTACGCAGTATTTT. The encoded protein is CASSANVGAGTQYF. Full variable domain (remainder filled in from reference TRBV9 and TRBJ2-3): DSGVTQTPKHLITATGQRVTLRCSPRSGDLSVYWYQQSLDQGLQFLIQYYNGEERAKGNILERFSAQQFPDLHSELNLSSLELGDSALYFCASSANVGAGTQYFGPGTRLTVL.

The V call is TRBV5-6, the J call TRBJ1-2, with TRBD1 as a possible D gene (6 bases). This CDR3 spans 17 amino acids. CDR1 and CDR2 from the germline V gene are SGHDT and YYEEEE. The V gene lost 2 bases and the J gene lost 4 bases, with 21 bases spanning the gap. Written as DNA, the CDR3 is TGTGCCAGCAGCTTCAGGGGCGGGGGGATCGCTTTCTATGGCTACACCTTC. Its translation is CASSFRGGGIAFYGYTF.

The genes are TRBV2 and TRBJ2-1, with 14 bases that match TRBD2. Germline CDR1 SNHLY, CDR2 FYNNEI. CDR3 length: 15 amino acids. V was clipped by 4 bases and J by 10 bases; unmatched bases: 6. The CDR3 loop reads CASSGLAGGPEEQFF. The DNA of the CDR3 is TGTGCCAGCAGTGGACTAGCGGGGGGGCCTGAGGAGCAGTTCTTC.

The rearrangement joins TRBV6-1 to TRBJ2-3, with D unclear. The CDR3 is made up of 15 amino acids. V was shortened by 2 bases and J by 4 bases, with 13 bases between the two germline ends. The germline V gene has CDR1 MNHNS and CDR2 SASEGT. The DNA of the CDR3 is TGTGCCAGCAGTGAATTTGCGATTCGCGCAGATACGCAGTATTTT. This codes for CASSEFAIRADTQYF.

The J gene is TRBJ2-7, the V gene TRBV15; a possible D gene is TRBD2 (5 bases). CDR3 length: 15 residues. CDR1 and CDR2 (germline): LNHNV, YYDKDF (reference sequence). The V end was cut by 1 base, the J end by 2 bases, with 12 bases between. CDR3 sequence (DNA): TGTGCCACCAGCAGAGCCAGACTGACTACCTACGAGCAGTACTTC. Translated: CATSRARLTTYEQYF. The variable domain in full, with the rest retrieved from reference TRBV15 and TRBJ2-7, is DAMVIQNPRYQVTQFGKPVTLSCSQTLNHNVMYWYQQKSSQAPKLLFHYYDKDFNNEADTPDNFQSRRPNTSFCFLDIRSPGLGDTAMYLCATSRARLTTYEQYFGPGTRLTVT.

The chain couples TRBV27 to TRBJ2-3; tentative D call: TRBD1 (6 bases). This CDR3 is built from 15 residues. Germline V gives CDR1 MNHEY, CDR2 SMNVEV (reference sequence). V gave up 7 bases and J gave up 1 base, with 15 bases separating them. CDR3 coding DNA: TGTGCCAGCATCCCGCGAGGGGGACGCACAGATACGCAGTATTTT. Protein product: CASIPRGGRTDTQYF.

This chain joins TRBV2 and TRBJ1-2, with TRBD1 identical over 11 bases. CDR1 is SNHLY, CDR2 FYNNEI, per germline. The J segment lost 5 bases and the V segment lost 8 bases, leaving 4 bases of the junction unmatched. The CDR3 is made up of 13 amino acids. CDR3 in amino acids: CASGQGAAYGYTF. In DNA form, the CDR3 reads TGTGCCAGCGGACAGGGGGCGGCGTATGGCTACACCTTC.

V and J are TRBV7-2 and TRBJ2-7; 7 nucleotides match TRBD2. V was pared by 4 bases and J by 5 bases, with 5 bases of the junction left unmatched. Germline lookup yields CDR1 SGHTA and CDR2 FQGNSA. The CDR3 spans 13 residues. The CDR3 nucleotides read TGTGCCAGCAGCTGGGAGCGGGGCCACGAGCAGTACTTC. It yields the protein CASSWERGHEQYF. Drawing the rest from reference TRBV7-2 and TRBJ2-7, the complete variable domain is GAGVSQSPSNKVTEKGKDVELRCDPISGHTALYWYRQSLGQGLEFLIYFQGNSAPDKSGLPSDRFSAERTGGSVSTLTIQRTQQEDSAVYLCASSWERGHEQYFGPGTRLTVT.

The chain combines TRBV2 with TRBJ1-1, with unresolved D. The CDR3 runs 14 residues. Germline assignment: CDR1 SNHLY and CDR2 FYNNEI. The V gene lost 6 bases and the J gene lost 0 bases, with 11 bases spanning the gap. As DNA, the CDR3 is TGTGCCAGCAGGGCAGATACTATGAACACTGAAGCTTTCTTT. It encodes CASRADTMNTEAFF.

The CDR3 DNA follows: TGTGCCAGCAGCCCGGGGACAGGGACTAAAGCTTTCTTT. Translation gives CASSPGTGTKAFF. The chain combines TRBV5-5 with TRBJ1-1; 9 bases are a match to TRBD1. Germline-derived CDR1 and CDR2 are SGHKS and YYEKEE (reference sequence). Trimming took 4 bases from V and 9 from J; bases not matched to a gene: 7. This CDR3 contains 13 residues. The full variable domain, its missing parts supplied by reference TRBV5-5 and TRBJ1-1, is DAGVTQSPTHLIKTRGQQVTLRCSPISGHKSVSWYQQVLGQGPQFIFQYYEKEERGRGNFPDRFSARQFPNYSSELNVNALLLGDSALYLCASSPGTGTKAFFGQGTRLTVV.

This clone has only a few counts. CDR3 sequence (DNA): TGTGCCATCAAATTAACAGGGTTGAACACTGAAGCTTTCTTT. This encodes CAIKLTGLNTEAFF. The rearrangement joins TRBV10-3 to TRBJ1-1; D perhaps matches TRBD1 (6 bases). Deletions cut 7 bases from V and 0 bases from J, with 12 bases between. Germline values: CDR1 ENHRY, CDR2 SYGVKD. The CDR3 runs to 14 residues.

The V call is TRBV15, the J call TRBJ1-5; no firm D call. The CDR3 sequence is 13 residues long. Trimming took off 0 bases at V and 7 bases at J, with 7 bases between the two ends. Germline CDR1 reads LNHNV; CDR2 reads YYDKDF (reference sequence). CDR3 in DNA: TGTGCCACCAGCAGAGATCTGGCCCAGCCCCAGCATTTT. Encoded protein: CATSRDLAQPQHF.

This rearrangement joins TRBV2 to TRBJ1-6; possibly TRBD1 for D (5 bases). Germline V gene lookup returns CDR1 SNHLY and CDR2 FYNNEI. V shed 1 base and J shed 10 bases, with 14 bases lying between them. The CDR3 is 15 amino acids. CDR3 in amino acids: CASSEVGRAGSPLHF. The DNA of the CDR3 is TGTGCCAGCAGTGAAGTGGGCAGGGCCGGCTCACCCCTCCACTTT.